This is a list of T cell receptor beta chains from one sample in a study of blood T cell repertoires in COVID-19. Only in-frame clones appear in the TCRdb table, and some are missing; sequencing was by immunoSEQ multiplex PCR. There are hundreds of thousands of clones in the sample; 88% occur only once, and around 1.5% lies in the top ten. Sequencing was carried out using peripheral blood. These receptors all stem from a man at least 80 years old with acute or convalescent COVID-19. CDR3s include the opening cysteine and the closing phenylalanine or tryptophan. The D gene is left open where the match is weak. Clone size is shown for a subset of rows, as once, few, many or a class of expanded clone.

CDR3 protein: CASSYGTGNTDTQYF
CDR3 DNA: TGTGCCAGCAGTTATGGGACAGGGAACACAGATACGCAGTATTTT
V gene: TRBV27
J gene: TRBJ2-3
D gene: TRBD1
clone size: NA

CDR3 protein: CASSEIQGAVEQYF
CDR3 DNA: TGTGCCAGCAGTGAGATTCAGGGGGCGGTCGAGCAGTACTTC
V gene: TRBV2
J gene: TRBJ2-7
D gene: TRBD1
clone size: NA

CDR3 protein: CASSEGLGASYEQYF
CDR3 DNA: TGTGCCAGCAGTGAGGGTCTGGGGGCCTCCTACGAGCAGTACTTC
V gene: TRBV28
J gene: TRBJ2-7
D gene: NA
clone size: NA

CDR3 protein: CASSQALPGATNEKLFF
CDR3 DNA: TGCGCCAGCAGCCAAGCTCTGCCGGGTGCAACTAATGAAAAACTGTTTTTT
V gene: TRBV4-3
J gene: TRBJ1-4
D gene: NA
clone size: NA

CDR3 protein: CASSVSTAYNEQFF
CDR3 DNA: TGTGCCAGCAGCGTCTCGACAGCGTACAATGAGCAGTTCTTC
V gene: TRBV9
J gene: TRBJ2-1
D gene: NA
clone size: once

CDR3 protein: CASSPERYTQYF
CDR3 DNA: TGTGCCAGCAGCCCTGAGCGTTATACGCAGTATTTT
V gene: TRBV3-1/TRBV3-2
J gene: TRBJ2-3
D gene: NA
clone size: NA

CDR3 protein: CASSLNPSGGEETQYF
CDR3 DNA: TGTGCCAGCAGCTTGAATCCTAGCGGGGGGGAAGAGACCCAGTACTTC
V gene: TRBV11-2
J gene: TRBJ2-5
D gene: TRBD2
clone size: NA

CDR3 protein: CASSQDSSGQDYGYTF
CDR3 DNA: TGCGCCAGCAGCCAAGATTCGAGCGGCCAAGACTATGGCTACACCTTC
V gene: TRBV4-3
J gene: TRBJ1-2
D gene: NA
clone size: NA

CDR3 protein: CSVVEVAGGSYEQYF
CDR3 DNA: TGCAGCGTTGTCGAGGTAGCGGGAGGGTCCTACGAGCAGTACTTC
V gene: TRBV29-1
J gene: TRBJ2-7
D gene: TRBD2
clone size: NA

CDR3 protein: CASSLANLGGTEAFF
CDR3 DNA: TGTGCCAGCAGCTTGGCCAACTTAGGGGGCACTGAAGCTTTCTTT
V gene: TRBV5-6
J gene: TRBJ1-1
D gene: NA
clone size: NA

CDR3 protein: CASSPNLGGGAGELFF
CDR3 DNA: TGTGCCAGCAGCCCGAATCTCGGCGGGGGGGCCGGGGAGCTGTTTTTT
V gene: TRBV11-3
J gene: TRBJ2-2
D gene: TRBD2
clone size: once

CDR3 protein: CASSYSGRDSLYEQYF
CDR3 DNA: TGTGCCAGCAGTTACTCGGGGCGGGACAGTCTCTACGAGCAGTACTTC
V gene: TRBV6-2/TRBV6-3
J gene: TRBJ2-7
D gene: NA
clone size: NA

CDR3 protein: CASSYSDRVYGYTF
CDR3 DNA: TGTGCCAGCAGTTACTCGGACAGGGTCTATGGCTACACCTTC
V gene: TRBV6-2/TRBV6-3
J gene: TRBJ1-2
D gene: TRBD1
clone size: NA

CDR3 protein: CASSYLGLLRGLEQYF
CDR3 DNA: TGTGCCAGCAGTTACTTGGGACTACTTCGCGGGCTCGAGCAGTACTTC
V gene: TRBV6-5
J gene: TRBJ2-7
D gene: TRBD2
clone size: NA

CDR3 protein: CASRASAAPGELFF
CDR3 DNA: TGTGCCAGCAGGGCCTCGGCGGCCCCCGGGGAGCTGTTTTTT
V gene: TRBV6-4
J gene: TRBJ2-2
D gene: NA
clone size: NA

CDR3 protein: CASSDSREARDLATNEKLFF
CDR3 DNA: TGTGCCAGCAGTGACTCCAGGGAGGCCCGCGACCTTGCAACTAATGAAAAACTGTTTTTT
V gene: TRBV6-4
J gene: TRBJ1-4
D gene: NA
clone size: NA

CDR3 protein: CASSQARLGSGTDTQYF
CDR3 DNA: TGCGCCAGCAGCCAAGCGCGACTAGGGTCGGGCACAGATACGCAGTATTTT
V gene: TRBV4-1
J gene: TRBJ2-3
D gene: NA
clone size: NA

CDR3 protein: CASSPQTTYGYTF
CDR3 DNA: TGTGCCAGCAGCCCACAGACAACCTATGGCTACACCTTC
V gene: TRBV7-9
J gene: TRBJ1-2
D gene: NA
clone size: once

CDR3 protein: CASSRRLGGSETQYF
CDR3 DNA: TGTGCCAGCAGCCGGAGACTAGGAGGGAGCGAGACCCAGTACTTC
V gene: TRBV6-2/TRBV6-3
J gene: TRBJ2-5
D gene: NA
clone size: NA

CDR3 protein: CASSYGGQGGQPQHF
CDR3 DNA: TGTGCCAGCAGTTACGGGGGACAGGGGGGGCAGCCCCAGCATTTT
V gene: TRBV6-2/TRBV6-3
J gene: TRBJ1-5
D gene: TRBD1
clone size: once

CDR3 protein: CASSLVSSPLHF
CDR3 DNA: TGTGCCAGCAGCTTAGTTAGCTCACCCCTCCACTTT
V gene: TRBV11-2
J gene: TRBJ1-6
D gene: NA
clone size: NA

CDR3 protein: CASSQPGQGLTYNEQFF
CDR3 DNA: TGTGCCAGCAGTCAACCGGGACAGGGGTTAACCTACAATGAGCAGTTCTTC
V gene: TRBV6-6
J gene: TRBJ2-1
D gene: TRBD1
clone size: NA

CDR3 protein: CASSLDRGQDGYTF
CDR3 DNA: TGTGCCAGCAGCTTGGATAGGGGGCAGGATGGCTACACCTTC
V gene: TRBV5-4
J gene: TRBJ1-2
D gene: TRBD1
clone size: NA

CDR3 protein: CASSLSGGKRTDTQYF
CDR3 DNA: TGCGCCAGCAGCTTGAGCGGGGGGAAGCGGACAGATACGCAGTATTTT
V gene: TRBV5-1
J gene: TRBJ2-3
D gene: TRBD2
clone size: once

CDR3 protein: CASSTQGRLTLHF
CDR3 DNA: TGTGCCAGCAGCACACAGGGGCGGCTGACCCTCCACTTT
V gene: TRBV6-1
J gene: TRBJ1-6
D gene: TRBD1
clone size: NA

CDR3 protein: CASSVSLMNTEAFF
CDR3 DNA: TGTGCCAGCAGCGTAAGTCTAATGAACACTGAAGCTTTCTTT
V gene: TRBV9
J gene: TRBJ1-1
D gene: NA
clone size: NA

CDR3 protein: CASSSQAAEAFF
CDR3 DNA: TGTGCCAGCAGTTCACAGGCTGCTGAAGCTTTCTTT
V gene: TRBV28
J gene: TRBJ1-1
D gene: NA
clone size: NA

CDR3 protein: CASRGRQGAYEQYF
CDR3 DNA: TGTGCCAGCAGGGGAAGACAGGGCGCCTACGAGCAGTACTTC
V gene: TRBV28
J gene: TRBJ2-7
D gene: TRBD1
clone size: NA

CDR3 protein: CASSQGLYMNTEAFF
CDR3 DNA: TGCGCCAGCAGCCAAGGATTATACATGAACACTGAAGCTTTCTTT
V gene: TRBV4-3
J gene: TRBJ1-1
D gene: NA
clone size: NA

CDR3 protein: CSVYEVYGYTF
CDR3 DNA: TGCAGCGTCTACGAGGTTTATGGCTACACCTTC
V gene: TRBV29-1
J gene: TRBJ1-2
D gene: NA
clone size: NA

CDR3 protein: CASSIPRALATQYF
CDR3 DNA: TGTGCCAGTAGTATTCCCAGGGCCCTGGCTACGCAGTATTTT
V gene: TRBV19
J gene: TRBJ2-3
D gene: NA
clone size: NA

CDR3 protein: CASSLSQGAGETQYF
CDR3 DNA: TGTGCCAGCAGTTTGTCACAGGGGGCGGGGGAGACCCAGTACTTC
V gene: TRBV2
J gene: TRBJ2-5
D gene: TRBD1
clone size: NA

CDR3 protein: CASSIRDRGTDTQYF
CDR3 DNA: TGCGCCAGCAGCATCCGGGACAGGGGCACAGATACGCAGTATTTT
V gene: TRBV4-3
J gene: TRBJ2-3
D gene: TRBD1
clone size: NA

CDR3 protein: CAISDRSNEQFF
CDR3 DNA: TGTGCCATCAGTGACAGATCCAATGAGCAGTTCTTC
V gene: TRBV10-3
J gene: TRBJ2-1
D gene: NA
clone size: NA

CDR3 protein: CASSLGLGGRYEQYF
CDR3 DNA: TGTGCCAGCAGCTTAGGTCTGGGGGGAAGGTACGAGCAGTACTTC
V gene: TRBV9
J gene: TRBJ2-7
D gene: NA
clone size: NA

CDR3 protein: CASSFPGQGDYGYTF
CDR3 DNA: TGTGCCAGCAGTTTTCCGGGACAGGGCGACTATGGCTACACCTTC
V gene: TRBV6-2/TRBV6-3
J gene: TRBJ1-2
D gene: TRBD1
clone size: NA

CDR3 protein: CASSLAPRGGLGETQYF
CDR3 DNA: TGTGCCAGCAGCTTAGCCCCGCGGGGGGGCCTAGGAGAGACCCAGTACTTC
V gene: TRBV7-2
J gene: TRBJ2-5
D gene: TRBD2
clone size: few

CDR3 protein: CASSQVPGTVSYEQYF
CDR3 DNA: TGTGCCAGCAGCCAAGTTCCTGGGACAGTCTCCTACGAGCAGTACTTC
V gene: TRBV3-1/TRBV3-2
J gene: TRBJ2-7
D gene: TRBD1
clone size: NA

CDR3 protein: CASSVAGLAGVHEQYF
CDR3 DNA: TGTGCCAGCAGCGTAGCGGGACTAGCGGGAGTGCACGAGCAGTACTTC
V gene: TRBV9
J gene: TRBJ2-7
D gene: TRBD2
clone size: NA

CDR3 protein: CATPLGQVDSGANVLTF
CDR3 DNA: TGTGCCACTCCCCTAGGACAGGTTGACTCTGGGGCCAACGTCCTGACTTTC
V gene: TRBV7-9
J gene: TRBJ2-6
D gene: TRBD1
clone size: NA

CDR3 protein: CATSDPGQPQETQYF
CDR3 DNA: TGTGCCACCAGTGACCCGGGACAGCCACAAGAGACCCAGTACTTC
V gene: TRBV24-1
J gene: TRBJ2-5
D gene: TRBD1
clone size: NA

CDR3 protein: CASSSTRLAGTGTGELFF
CDR3 DNA: TGTGCCAGCAGCTCCACCAGACTAGCGGGAACGGGGACCGGGGAGCTGTTTTTT
V gene: TRBV11-2
J gene: TRBJ2-2
D gene: TRBD2
clone size: NA

CDR3 protein: CASSFKLVETQYF
CDR3 DNA: TGTGCCAGCAGCTTTAAACTGGTGGAGACCCAGTACTTC
V gene: TRBV7-9
J gene: TRBJ2-5
D gene: NA
clone size: NA

CDR3 protein: CASSTNSYEQYF
CDR3 DNA: TGTGCCAGCAGTACAAACTCCTACGAGCAGTACTTC
V gene: TRBV6-6
J gene: TRBJ2-7
D gene: NA
clone size: NA

CDR3 protein: CASSAGTGIGQETQYF
CDR3 DNA: TGTGCCAGCAGCGCAGGGACAGGAATAGGTCAAGAGACCCAGTACTTC
V gene: TRBV9
J gene: TRBJ2-5
D gene: TRBD1
clone size: NA

CDR3 protein: CASSQDRGKDEQYF
CDR3 DNA: TGTGCCAGCAGCCAGGACAGGGGGAAGGACGAGCAGTACTTC
V gene: TRBV7-2
J gene: TRBJ2-7
D gene: TRBD1
clone size: NA

CDR3 protein: CATRRGSGANVLTF
CDR3 DNA: TGTGCCACTCGGAGGGGTTCTGGGGCCAACGTCCTGACTTTC
V gene: TRBV28
J gene: TRBJ2-6
D gene: NA
clone size: NA

CDR3 protein: CASNHGSIPTDTQYF
CDR3 DNA: TGTGCCAGCAACCACGGGAGCATACCAACAGATACGCAGTATTTT
V gene: TRBV5-6
J gene: TRBJ2-3
D gene: NA
clone size: NA

CDR3 protein: CASSRGLLTEKLFF
CDR3 DNA: TGCGCCAGCAGCCGAGGACTCCTAACAGAAAAACTGTTTTTT
V gene: TRBV4-1
J gene: TRBJ1-4
D gene: NA
clone size: few

CDR3 protein: CASSPGLVNTGELFF
CDR3 DNA: TGTGCCAGTAGCCCGGGACTAGTTAACACCGGGGAGCTGTTTTTT
V gene: TRBV19
J gene: TRBJ2-2
D gene: TRBD2
clone size: NA

CDR3 protein: CASPTGKETQYF
CDR3 DNA: TGCGCCAGCCCGACAGGGAAAGAGACCCAGTACTTC
V gene: TRBV10-1
J gene: TRBJ2-5
D gene: TRBD1
clone size: once

CDR3 protein: CASSLRVSGVSTDTQYF
CDR3 DNA: TGCGCCAGCAGCTTGCGGGTAAGCGGGGTCAGCACAGATACGCAGTATTTT
V gene: TRBV5-1
J gene: TRBJ2-3
D gene: TRBD2
clone size: NA

CDR3 protein: CASSIMDRQYF
CDR3 DNA: TGTGCCAGTAGTATAATGGACAGGCAGTACTTC
V gene: TRBV19
J gene: TRBJ2-5
D gene: TRBD1
clone size: NA